The rows below give T cell receptor beta chains drawn from one sample of a study of cytomegalovirus exposure and HLA in healthy donors. The table came from immunoSEQ multiplex PCR; TCRdb's copy has only in-frame clones and leaves some out. Of 50,000 to 55,000 clones listed, roughly four fifths are singletons. Specimen: PBMCs. The receptors here all came from a boy between 10 and 17 years old in good health and CMV-seropositive. The CDR3 runs from the conserved cysteine through the conserved F or W. D genes are given only for firm matches. Where a row states a size, it is once, few, many or the class of an expanded clone; other rows omit it.

J gene: TRBJ2-3
D gene: -
clone size: -
V gene: TRBV19
CDR3 length: 16
CDR3 DNA: TGTGCCAGTAGTATAGCGGAGGGGATAGGCACAGATACGCAGTATTTT
CDR3 protein: CASSIAEGIGTDTQYF

J gene: TRBJ2-5
D gene: TRBD2
clone size: -
V gene: TRBV7-7
CDR3 length: 15
CDR3 DNA: TGTGCTAGCAGCAGGGGTAGCGGGGGGAAAGAGACCCAGTACTTC
CDR3 protein: CASSRGSGGKETQYF

J gene: TRBJ2-6
D gene: TRBD1
clone size: -
V gene: TRBV5-1
CDR3 length: 17
CDR3 DNA: TGCGCCAGCAGCTCCGGGACAGGGGTCTCTGGGGCCAACGTCCTGACTTTC
CDR3 protein: CASSSGTGVSGANVLTF

J gene: TRBJ2-6
D gene: -
clone size: -
V gene: TRBV9
CDR3 length: 15
CDR3 DNA: TGTGCCAGCAGCGTAACCAGCTCTGGGGCCAACGTCCTGACTTTC
CDR3 protein: CASSVTSSGANVLTF

J gene: TRBJ1-2
D gene: -
clone size: -
V gene: TRBV5-6
CDR3 length: 13
CDR3 DNA: TGTGCCAGCAGCTTGGGAGGGTCATGGGGCTACACCTTC
CDR3 protein: CASSLGGSWGYTF

J gene: TRBJ2-3
D gene: TRBD2
clone size: -
V gene: TRBV5-1
CDR3 length: 22
CDR3 DNA: TGCGCCAGCAGCTTGCCTTCCGCATCTAGCGGGGGGGCGTATTGGGGAACAGATACGCAGTATTTT
CDR3 protein: CASSLPSASSGGAYWGTDTQYF

J gene: TRBJ2-1
D gene: TRBD2
clone size: -
V gene: TRBV5-3
CDR3 length: 19
CDR3 DNA: TGTGCCAGAAGCTTGATTAATAGCGGGTGCCCCGGCCCGTACAATGAGCAGTTCTTC
CDR3 protein: CARSLINSGCPGPYNEQFF

J gene: TRBJ2-2
D gene: TRBD2
clone size: -
V gene: TRBV10-1
CDR3 length: 14
CDR3 DNA: TGCGCCAGCAGTCGAGCGGGGGGAACCGGGGAGCTGTTTTTT
CDR3 protein: CASSRAGGTGELFF

J gene: TRBJ2-2
D gene: TRBD1
clone size: -
V gene: TRBV4-1
CDR3 length: 17
CDR3 DNA: TGCGCCAGCAGCCAAGACGGACAGGGGTGGAACACCGGGGAGCTGTTTTTT
CDR3 protein: CASSQDGQGWNTGELFF

J gene: TRBJ2-2
D gene: TRBD1
clone size: -
V gene: TRBV5-1
CDR3 length: 15
CDR3 DNA: TGCGCCAGCAGGGCCGGGACAGGGACAGGCGGGGAGCTGTTTTTT
CDR3 protein: CASRAGTGTGGELFF

J gene: TRBJ1-1
D gene: -
clone size: few
V gene: TRBV2
CDR3 length: 12
CDR3 DNA: TGTGCCAGCAGTGCTGAGGACATTGAAGCTTTCTTT
CDR3 protein: CASSAEDIEAFF

J gene: TRBJ2-7
D gene: TRBD2
clone size: -
V gene: TRBV4-1
CDR3 length: 16
CDR3 DNA: TGCGCCAGCAGCCACCCCCGCTCTAGCGGGGGCTACGAGCAGTACTTC
CDR3 protein: CASSHPRSSGGYEQYF

J gene: TRBJ1-5
D gene: -
clone size: few
V gene: TRBV23-1
CDR3 length: 16
CDR3 DNA: TGCGCCAGCAGTCAATCAAGACAGGTTAGCAATCAGCCCCAGCATTTT
CDR3 protein: CASSQSRQVSNQPQHF

J gene: TRBJ1-1
D gene: -
clone size: -
V gene: TRBV4-1
CDR3 length: 13
CDR3 DNA: TGCGCCAGCAGCCAAGGTAGGAACACTGAAGCTTTCTTT
CDR3 protein: CASSQGRNTEAFF

J gene: TRBJ2-3
D gene: -
clone size: -
V gene: TRBV7-8
CDR3 length: 15
CDR3 DNA: TGTGCCAGCAGCTACACGACAGGCCCCCTGGCTACGCAGTATTTT
CDR3 protein: CASSYTTGPLATQYF

J gene: TRBJ2-7
D gene: -
clone size: -
V gene: TRBV12-5
CDR3 length: 14
CDR3 DNA: TGTGCTAGTTCCACCTTTGGAGGGAGCTACGAGCAGTACTTC
CDR3 protein: CASSTFGGSYEQYF

J gene: TRBJ2-1
D gene: TRBD2
clone size: -
V gene: TRBV6-4
CDR3 length: 15
CDR3 DNA: TGTGCCAGCAGTGACTCACTAGCGGGGCCCAATGAGCAGTTCTTC
CDR3 protein: CASSDSLAGPNEQFF

J gene: TRBJ2-3
D gene: TRBD2
clone size: -
V gene: TRBV4-2
CDR3 length: 15
CDR3 DNA: TGTGCCAGCAGCCAAGGTCTAGCGGGCACAGATACGCAGTATTTT
CDR3 protein: CASSQGLAGTDTQYF

J gene: TRBJ1-5
D gene: -
clone size: few
V gene: TRBV25-1
CDR3 length: 14
CDR3 DNA: TGTGCCAGCAGTGAGGTCGGTAGCAATCAGCCCCAGCATTTT
CDR3 protein: CASSEVGSNQPQHF

J gene: TRBJ2-6
D gene: TRBD2
clone size: -
V gene: TRBV5-1
CDR3 length: 16
CDR3 DNA: TGCGCCAGCAGCACGGGACTAGCCTCTGGGGCCAACGTCCTGACTTTC
CDR3 protein: CASSTGLASGANVLTF

J gene: TRBJ1-4
D gene: -
clone size: -
V gene: TRBV19
CDR3 length: 12
CDR3 DNA: TGTGCCAGTAGTATAGAAAGCTCAAAACTGTTTTTT
CDR3 protein: CASSIESSKLFF

J gene: TRBJ2-2
D gene: -
clone size: -
V gene: TRBV5-4
CDR3 length: 15
CDR3 DNA: TGTGCCAGCAGCTTGACGGGGGTCTACTCCGGGGAGCTGTTTTTT
CDR3 protein: CASSLTGVYSGELFF

J gene: TRBJ1-2
D gene: TRBD1
clone size: -
V gene: TRBV9
CDR3 length: 18
CDR3 DNA: TGTGCCAGCAGCCTTCAGATCGAAACAGGGGCCCGAGTCGGCGGCTACACCTTC
CDR3 protein: CASSLQIETGARVGGYTF

J gene: TRBJ2-1
D gene: TRBD2
clone size: -
V gene: TRBV5-1
CDR3 length: 12
CDR3 DNA: TGCGCCAGCAGGGGGAGGGGCAATGAGCAGTTCTTC
CDR3 protein: CASRGRGNEQFF

J gene: TRBJ1-3
D gene: -
clone size: -
V gene: TRBV6-5
CDR3 length: 14
CDR3 DNA: TGTGCCAGCAGCCCCGACTTCTCTGGAAACACCATATATTTT
CDR3 protein: CASSPDFSGNTIYF

J gene: TRBJ2-1
D gene: -
clone size: -
V gene: TRBV20-1
CDR3 length: 11
CDR3 DNA: TGCAGTGGTTTACTAGGTGCTGAGCAGTTCTTC
CDR3 protein: CSGLLGAEQFF

J gene: TRBJ1-5
D gene: -
clone size: few
V gene: TRBV2
CDR3 length: 14
CDR3 DNA: TGTGCCAGCAGATTGACAGGTCTCAATCAGCCCCAGCATTTT
CDR3 protein: CASRLTGLNQPQHF

J gene: TRBJ2-4
D gene: TRBD1
clone size: -
V gene: TRBV2
CDR3 length: 14
CDR3 DNA: TGTGCCAGCAGTCCCGGGACAGCGATAAACATTCAGTACTTC
CDR3 protein: CASSPGTAINIQYF

J gene: TRBJ2-1
D gene: TRBD2
clone size: -
V gene: TRBV2
CDR3 length: 14
CDR3 DNA: TGTGCCAGCACAACGGGGGGATTGCGGAATGAGCAGTTCTTC
CDR3 protein: CASTTGGLRNEQFF

J gene: TRBJ1-1
D gene: -
clone size: -
V gene: TRBV5-6
CDR3 length: 14
CDR3 DNA: TGTGCCAGCAGCTTGGGGGCCTCGGAAACTGAAGCTTTCTTT
CDR3 protein: CASSLGASETEAFF

J gene: TRBJ2-3
D gene: -
clone size: once
V gene: TRBV9
CDR3 length: 13
CDR3 DNA: TGTGCCAGCAGCTTCGCGCCGACAGATACGCAGTATTTT
CDR3 protein: CASSFAPTDTQYF

J gene: TRBJ1-2
D gene: TRBD1
clone size: -
V gene: TRBV14
CDR3 length: 15
CDR3 DNA: TGTGCCAGCAGCCAAGCGGGACAGGGGGCGACCGGCTACACCTTC
CDR3 protein: CASSQAGQGATGYTF

J gene: TRBJ1-5
D gene: -
clone size: -
V gene: TRBV10-1
CDR3 length: 17
CDR3 DNA: TGCGCCAGCAGTGAGTCGAGTTGGAGGTTGAGCAATCAGCCCCAGCATTTT
CDR3 protein: CASSESSWRLSNQPQHF

J gene: TRBJ2-3
D gene: TRBD2
clone size: -
V gene: TRBV4-2
CDR3 length: 14
CDR3 DNA: TGTGCCAGCTGTGATACTAGCGGGTTTGATACGCAGTATTTT
CDR3 protein: CASCDTSGFDTQYF

J gene: TRBJ1-2
D gene: TRBD1
clone size: -
V gene: TRBV7-9
CDR3 length: 14
CDR3 DNA: TGTGCCAGCATCCACTCACAGGGGTCCTATGGCTACACCTTC
CDR3 protein: CASIHSQGSYGYTF

J gene: TRBJ1-2
D gene: -
clone size: -
V gene: TRBV5-6
CDR3 length: 12
CDR3 DNA: TGTGCCAGCAGCTTGACAGACTATGGCTACACCTTC
CDR3 protein: CASSLTDYGYTF

J gene: TRBJ1-2
D gene: -
clone size: few
V gene: TRBV7-9
CDR3 length: 13
CDR3 DNA: TGTGCCAGCAGCTCGACAGTTAACTATGGCTACACCTTC
CDR3 protein: CASSSTVNYGYTF

J gene: TRBJ2-1
D gene: TRBD1
clone size: -
V gene: TRBV9
CDR3 length: 17
CDR3 DNA: TGTGCCAGCAGCGTGATCCCAGGACAGGGTGTGTACAATGAGCAGTTCTTC
CDR3 protein: CASSVIPGQGVYNEQFF

J gene: TRBJ1-5
D gene: -
clone size: once
V gene: TRBV6-1
CDR3 length: 11
CDR3 DNA: TGTGCCAGCAGCCGCGATTGGCCCCAGCATTTT
CDR3 protein: CASSRDWPQHF

J gene: TRBJ1-1
D gene: -
clone size: -
V gene: TRBV12-5
CDR3 length: 15
CDR3 DNA: TGTGCTAGTGGTTTCACCCCAGCGATGAACACTGAAGCTTTCTTT
CDR3 protein: CASGFTPAMNTEAFF

J gene: TRBJ2-7
D gene: TRBD1
clone size: -
V gene: TRBV6-5
CDR3 length: 15
CDR3 DNA: TGTGCCAGCAGCGATACGGGGACAGCCTCCTACGAGCAGTACTTC
CDR3 protein: CASSDTGTASYEQYF

J gene: TRBJ2-6
D gene: -
clone size: -
V gene: TRBV5-4
CDR3 length: 14
CDR3 DNA: TGTGCCAGCAGTACAGGGACCGGGGCCAACGTCCTGACTTTC
CDR3 protein: CASSTGTGANVLTF

J gene: TRBJ2-2
D gene: -
clone size: -
V gene: TRBV5-1
CDR3 length: 15
CDR3 DNA: TGCGCCAGCAGGGTAGCGTATGGGGTGACCGGGGAGCTGTTTTTT
CDR3 protein: CASRVAYGVTGELFF

J gene: TRBJ2-2
D gene: TRBD1
clone size: -
V gene: TRBV7-8
CDR3 length: 15
CDR3 DNA: TGTGCCAGCAGACCAAGGACAGGGCAGCTCGGGGAGCTGTTTTTT
CDR3 protein: CASRPRTGQLGELFF

J gene: TRBJ2-1
D gene: TRBD2
clone size: -
V gene: TRBV4-1
CDR3 length: 14
CDR3 DNA: TGCGCCAGCAGCCAAGACGGGGGGTACAATGAGCAGTTCTTC
CDR3 protein: CASSQDGGYNEQFF

J gene: TRBJ2-2
D gene: TRBD2
clone size: few
V gene: TRBV2
CDR3 length: 15
CDR3 DNA: TGTGCCAGCAGGGTTCTAGCGGGGGGATCCGGGGAGCTGTTTTTT
CDR3 protein: CASRVLAGGSGELFF

J gene: TRBJ2-3
D gene: -
clone size: -
V gene: TRBV25-1
CDR3 length: 11
CDR3 DNA: TGTGCCAGCGGACTCACAGATACGCAGTATTTT
CDR3 protein: CASGLTDTQYF

J gene: TRBJ2-1
D gene: TRBD2
clone size: -
V gene: TRBV5-4
CDR3 length: 15
CDR3 DNA: TGTGCCAGCAGCTTGGGACTAGCGGGTTACAATGAGCAGTTCTTC
CDR3 protein: CASSLGLAGYNEQFF

J gene: TRBJ2-2
D gene: -
clone size: -
V gene: TRBV27
CDR3 length: 17
CDR3 DNA: TGTGCCAGCAGTTTACTGCCCGGGCAGGGAAGCACCGGGGAGCTGTTTTTT
CDR3 protein: CASSLLPGQGSTGELFF

J gene: TRBJ2-6
D gene: -
clone size: -
V gene: TRBV9
CDR3 length: 15
CDR3 DNA: TGTGCCAGCAGCTACGCAGAACCTGGGGCCAACGTCCTGACTTTC
CDR3 protein: CASSYAEPGANVLTF

J gene: TRBJ1-1
D gene: -
clone size: -
V gene: TRBV11-2
CDR3 length: 16
CDR3 DNA: TGTGCCAGCAGCTTTGCTACAGGCCCGTTGAACACTGAAGCTTTCTTT
CDR3 protein: CASSFATGPLNTEAFF